This T cell receptor (beta chain) was recovered during a study of Graves' ophthalmopathy and Graves' hyperthyroidism. This clonotype was counted many times. Trimming left V 5 bases short and J 7 bases short, with 15 bases between. The germline V gene has CDR1 SGHTA and CDR2 FQGNSA. CDR3 length: 14 amino acids. Scientists amplified the TCR beta CDR3 regions from RNA transcripts. RT-PCR in the first round used HTBI primers; a second-round multiplex PCR followed. TCRdb itself ran the multiplex PCR reads through MiXCR, one entry per CDR3 protein. Of 300,000 to 350,000 distinct CDR3 sequences in the sample, 15% to 20% were seen once.

The source material was peripheral blood. The receptor was derived from an adult man with Graves' ophthalmopathy. The chain recombines TRBV7-2 with TRBJ1-5; possibly TRBD1 for D (6 bases). The CDR3 loop reads CASSLGQWDQPQHF. CDR3 bases: TGTGCCAGCAGCCTGGGACAATGGGACCAGCCCCAGCATTTT.